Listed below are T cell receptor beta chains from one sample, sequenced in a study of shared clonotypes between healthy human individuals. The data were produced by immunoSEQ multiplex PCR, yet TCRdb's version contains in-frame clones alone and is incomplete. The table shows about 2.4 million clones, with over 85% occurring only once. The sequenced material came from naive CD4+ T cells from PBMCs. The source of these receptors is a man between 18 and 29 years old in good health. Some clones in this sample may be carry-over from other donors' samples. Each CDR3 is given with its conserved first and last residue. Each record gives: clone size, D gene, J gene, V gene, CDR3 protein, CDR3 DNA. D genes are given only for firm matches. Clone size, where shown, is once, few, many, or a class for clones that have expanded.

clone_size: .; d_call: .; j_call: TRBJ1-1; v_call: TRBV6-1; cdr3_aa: CASIGGGAETEAFF; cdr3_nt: TGTGCCAGCATCGGAGGGGGTGCGGAGACTGAAGCTTTCTTT
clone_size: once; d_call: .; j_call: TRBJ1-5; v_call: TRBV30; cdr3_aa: CAWSVSGNQPQHF; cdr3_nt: TGTGCCTGGAGTGTGTCAGGGAATCAGCCCCAGCATTTT
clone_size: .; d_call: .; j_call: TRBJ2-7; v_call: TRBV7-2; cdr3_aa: CASSLGVSGRYEQYF; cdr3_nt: TGTGCCAGCAGCTTAGGGGTTAGTGGACGCTACGAGCAGTACTTC
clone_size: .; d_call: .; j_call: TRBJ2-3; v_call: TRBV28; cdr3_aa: CASATSDTQYF; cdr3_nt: TGTGCCTCGGCCACCTCAGATACGCAGTATTTT
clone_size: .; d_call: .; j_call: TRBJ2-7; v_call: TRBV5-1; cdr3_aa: CASSLAQDSYEQYF; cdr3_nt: TGCGCCAGCAGCTTGGCCCAGGACTCCTACGAGCAGTACTTC
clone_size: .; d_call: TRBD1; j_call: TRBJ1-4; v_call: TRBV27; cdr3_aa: CASSLSYRGQEKLFF; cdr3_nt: TGTGCCAGCAGTTTATCGTACAGGGGGCAGGAAAAACTGTTTTTT
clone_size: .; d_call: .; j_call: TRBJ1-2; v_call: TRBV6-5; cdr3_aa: CASSYGRGVNYGYTF; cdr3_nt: TGTGCCAGCAGTTACGGTAGAGGGGTTAACTATGGCTACACCTTC
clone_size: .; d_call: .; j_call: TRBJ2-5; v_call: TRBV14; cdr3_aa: CASSRGRLETQYF; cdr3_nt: TGTGCCAGCAGCCGAGGACGGTTAGAGACCCAGTACTTC
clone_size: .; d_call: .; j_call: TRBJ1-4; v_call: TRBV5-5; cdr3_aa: CASSRQGEKLFF; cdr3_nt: TGTGCCAGCAGCCGTCAGGGGGAAAAACTGTTTTTT
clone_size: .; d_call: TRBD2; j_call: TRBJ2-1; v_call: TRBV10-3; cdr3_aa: CAIIGTSGSSYNEQFF; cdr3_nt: TGTGCCATCATCGGGACTAGCGGGAGCTCCTACAATGAGCAGTTCTTC
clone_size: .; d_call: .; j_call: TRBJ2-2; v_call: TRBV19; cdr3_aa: CASSMKTTTGELFF; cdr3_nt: TGTGCCAGTAGTATGAAGACCACCACCGGGGAGCTGTTTTTT